The T cell receptor (beta chain) described here comes from a study of OX40 agonist ivuxolimab in advanced cancers. Study results and caveats: Certain nonresponders likewise exhibited a low normalized T-cell clonal expansion.

Produced via immunoSEQ multiplex PCR; TCRdb's table is partial and in-frame only. The top ten hold 3% to 3.5% of the sample, which has approximately 54,000 clones, 80% to 85% seen once. CDR3 length equals 14 residues. Germline-derived CDR1 and CDR2 are MNHEY and SVGAGI. The V gene lost 0 bases and the J gene lost 7 bases, with 13 bases spanning the gap. Details on this clone: Antigen specificity is unknown.

Patients were ineligible given autoimmune disease history or systemic immunosuppression. J is TRBJ2-7 and V is TRBV6-5, with D possibly being TRBD2 (6 bases). This clonotype was sampled from an adult with an advanced solid tumor such as melanoma, head and neck, liver or kidney cancer. Sequenced material: CD4+ or CD8+ T cells sorted from blood, taken in a trial of the OX40 agonist ivuxolimab. Here the CDR3 reads CASSYSRTTYEQYF. Here the CDR3 DNA reads TGTGCCAGCAGTTACTCGAGGACTACTTATGAGCAGTACTTC.